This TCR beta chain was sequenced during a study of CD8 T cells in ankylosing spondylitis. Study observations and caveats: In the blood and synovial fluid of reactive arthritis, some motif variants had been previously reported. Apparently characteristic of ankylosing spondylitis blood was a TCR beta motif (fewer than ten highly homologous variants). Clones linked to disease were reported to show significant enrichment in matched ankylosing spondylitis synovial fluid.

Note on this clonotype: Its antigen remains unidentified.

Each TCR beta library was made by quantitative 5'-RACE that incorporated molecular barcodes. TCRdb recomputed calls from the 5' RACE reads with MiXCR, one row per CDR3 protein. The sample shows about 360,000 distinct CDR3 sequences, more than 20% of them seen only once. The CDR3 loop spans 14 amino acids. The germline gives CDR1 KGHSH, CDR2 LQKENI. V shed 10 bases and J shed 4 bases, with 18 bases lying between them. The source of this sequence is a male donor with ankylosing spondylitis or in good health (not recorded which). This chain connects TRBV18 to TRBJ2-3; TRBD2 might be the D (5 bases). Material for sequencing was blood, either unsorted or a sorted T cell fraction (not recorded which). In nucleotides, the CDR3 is TGTGCCACCACAGCGGAATACCTCTCAGATACGCAGTATTTT. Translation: CATTAEYLSDTQYF.